This TCR beta chain was obtained from a study of long-term antiretroviral therapy in people with HIV. Overall study results and limits: Blood was collected between the mid-2000s and the late 2010s, possibly under older ART regimens. Clones with expansion before ART led the repertoire at all time points. Following ART, diversity rose but still fell short of transplant donor controls.

CDR3 size: 17 residues. Per germline, CDR1 GTSNPN and CDR2 SVGIG (reference sequence). With 6 bases clipped from V and 0 bases from J, the junction kept 11 bases outside the gene matches. To note about this clone: Its antigen is unknown.

The authors ran the immunoSEQ assay, v3.0, at survey level. Sequencing of each sample targeted about 40,000-55,000 T-cell genomes. Some clones are missing from TCRdb's copy, which holds only in-frame ones; the method was immunoSEQ multiplex PCR. The profile shows fewer than 20,000 clones, around four fifths of them singletons. The V and J genes are TRBV30 and TRBJ1-3; TRBD1 aligns across 10 bases. The TCR was taken from a woman between 50 and 59 years old with HIV. The sequencing used unsorted PBMCs, collected 0.3 years after starting antiretroviral therapy. The CDR3 loop reads CACWDRGSFTSGNTIYF. The CDR3 DNA reads TGTGCCTGCTGGGACAGGGGATCATTTACCTCTGGAAACACCATATATTTT.